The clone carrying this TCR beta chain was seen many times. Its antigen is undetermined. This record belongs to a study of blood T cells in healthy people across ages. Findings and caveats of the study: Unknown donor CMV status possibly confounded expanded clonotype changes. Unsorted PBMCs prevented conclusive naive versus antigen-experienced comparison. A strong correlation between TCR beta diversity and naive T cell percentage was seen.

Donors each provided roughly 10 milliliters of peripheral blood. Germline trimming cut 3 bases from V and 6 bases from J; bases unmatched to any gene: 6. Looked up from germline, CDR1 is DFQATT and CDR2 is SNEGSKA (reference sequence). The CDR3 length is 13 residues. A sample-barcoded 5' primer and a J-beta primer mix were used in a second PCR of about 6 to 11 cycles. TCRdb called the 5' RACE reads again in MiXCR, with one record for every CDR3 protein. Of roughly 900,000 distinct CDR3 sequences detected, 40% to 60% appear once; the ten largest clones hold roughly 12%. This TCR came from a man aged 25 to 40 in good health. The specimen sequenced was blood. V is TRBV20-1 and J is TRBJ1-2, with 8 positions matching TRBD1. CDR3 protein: CSARGTGLNGYTF. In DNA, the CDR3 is TGCAGTGCTAGGGGGACAGGTCTTAATGGCTACACCTTC.